This is a list of T cell receptor beta chains from one sample in a study of cytotoxic CD8 clonotypes in ibrutinib-treated CLL. TCRdb keeps only in-frame clones here, not all; method: immunoSEQ multiplex PCR. The data show some 300,000 clones, 70% to 80% seen once. The sequences come from PBMCs, collected before ibrutinib treatment. All receptors derive from a human donor with chronic lymphocytic leukemia. Each CDR3 is given with its conserved first and last residue. Fields, in order: J gene, clone size, V gene, D gene, CDR3 DNA, CDR3 protein. The D gene is left open where the match is weak. Clone size is not always given. Where it is, it says once, few, many or a class for expanded clones.

>TRBJ2-7|few|TRBV7-3|.
TGTGCCAGCAGCCTAGGCGGGCACATGACCTACGAGCAGTACTTC
CASSLGGHMTYEQYF
>TRBJ1-1|once|TRBV5-6|.
TGTGCCAGCAGCTTGGTGTATCCGAACACTGAAGCTTTCTTT
CASSLVYPNTEAFF
>TRBJ2-7|.|TRBV6-5|.
TGTGCCAGCAGTTACCTTACCGGGTACGAGCAGTACTTC
CASSYLTGYEQYF
>TRBJ2-2|.|TRBV27|.
TGTGCCAGCAGCCCCGGGAGCCGTGGCACCGGGGAGCTGTTTTTT
CASSPGSRGTGELFF
>TRBJ2-3|.|TRBV5-6|.
TGTGCCAGCAGGGCACAGGGAGGCACAGATACGCAGTATTTT
CASRAQGGTDTQYF
>TRBJ2-7|.|TRBV7-2|TRBD2
TGTGCCAGCAGCATTAGCGGGAGGGCCTCTGGGGACGAGCAGTACTTC
CASSISGRASGDEQYF
>TRBJ2-3|once|TRBV7-9|.
TGTGCCAGCAGCTTAGAACCCTCAAGGGGTCGCACAGATACGCAGTATTTT
CASSLEPSRGRTDTQYF
>TRBJ2-7|once|TRBV7-9|.
TGTGCCAGCTCCGGCTACGAGCAGTACTTC
CASSGYEQYF
>TRBJ2-1|.|TRBV15|.
TGTGCCACCAGCATCGTTCGAAGGCGGGGGCAGTTCTTC
CATSIVRRRGQFF
>TRBJ1-2|.|TRBV30|.
TGTGCCTGGAGTGTACGGGGAGGAAACTTCTATGGCTACACCTTC
CAWSVRGGNFYGYTF
>TRBJ2-7|.|TRBV5-1|TRBD1
TGCGCCAGCAGCGGGACAGGGGGCTCTTACGAGCAGTACTTC
CASSGTGGSYEQYF
>TRBJ2-7|.|TRBV27|.
TGTGCCAGCAGTTGGCAGGTTGGCTACGAGCAGTACTTC
CASSWQVGYEQYF
>TRBJ1-2|.|TRBV6-5|.
TGTGCCAGCAGTTACTCTCAGAATCCTAACTATGGCTACACCTTC
CASSYSQNPNYGYTF
>TRBJ1-2|.|TRBV9|.
TGTGCCAGCAGCGTTTTCCGGACAGAACAGACTAACTATGGCTACACCTTC
CASSVFRTEQTNYGYTF
>TRBJ2-1|.|TRBV21-1|.
TGTGCCAGCAGCAAATTTATTCAGGGGCTGAACAATGAGCAGTTCTTC
CASSKFIQGLNNEQFF
>TRBJ2-7|.|TRBV10-3|TRBD1
TGTGCCATCACTACAGGGGGATTAAACGAGCAGTACTTC
CAITTGGLNEQYF
>TRBJ2-4|.|TRBV7-9|.
TGTGCCAGCAGCTTTGGTCCGGGTAACGACATTCAGTACTTC
CASSFGPGNDIQYF
>TRBJ1-5|.|TRBV6-5|.
TGTGCCAGCAGTTATGCTCGGGGGAATCAGGAGCCCCAGCATTTT
CASSYARGNQEPQHF
>TRBJ2-1|.|TRBV6-6|TRBD1
TGTGCCAGCAGTGCTCCGGGACAGGCCTCCTACAATGAGCAGTTCTTC
CASSAPGQASYNEQFF
>TRBJ2-2|.|TRBV2|.
TGTGCCAGCAGTGATGACCGGGACCGGGGCACCGGGGAGCTGTTTTTT
CASSDDRDRGTGELFF
>TRBJ2-1|.|TRBV18|.
TGTGCCAGCTCACTGATGACTGGCTACTACAATGAGCAGTTCTTC
CASSLMTGYYNEQFF
>TRBJ2-2|.|TRBV13|TRBD2
TGTGCCAGCAGCCTTACTAGCGGGTTTTTTACCGGGGAGCTGTTTTTT
CASSLTSGFFTGELFF
>TRBJ2-5|few|TRBV5-4|.
TGTGCCAGCTCCTCTAGCGTCCAAGAGACCCAGTACTTC
CASSSSVQETQYF
>TRBJ1-5|.|TRBV25-1|.
TGTGCCAGCAGCAGGGGTGGTGATCAGCCCCAGCATTTT
CASSRGGDQPQHF
>TRBJ2-1|.|TRBV5-1|.
TGCGCCAGCAGCAGGGGAGCGGGGTCTACAGGGAACAATGAGCAGTTCTTC
CASSRGAGSTGNNEQFF
>TRBJ2-7|.|TRBV5-1|.
TGCGCCAGCAGCTTGGTACCAGCGGATCCCTCCTACGAGCAGTACTTC
CASSLVPADPSYEQYF
>TRBJ2-7|.|TRBV15|TRBD1
TGTGCCACCAGCAGGGGACAGGGGCTCTCCTACGAGCAGTACTTC
CATSRGQGLSYEQYF
>TRBJ2-3|.|TRBV13|.
TGTGCCAGCAGCTCGACGGCTACGCAGTATTTT
CASSSTATQYF
>TRBJ2-7|once|TRBV6-5|TRBD2
TGTGCCAGCAGTTACGCGGGAGGACGGAACTACGAGCAGTACTTC
CASSYAGGRNYEQYF
>TRBJ2-1|.|TRBV5-1|TRBD2
TGCGCCAGCAGCTTGGGGCTAGCGGGAGATGAGCAGTTCTTC
CASSLGLAGDEQFF
>TRBJ2-5|once|TRBV18|TRBD2
TGTGCCAGCTCACCACGGGGACTAGCGGAGGTACAAGAGACCCAGTACTTC
CASSPRGLAEVQETQYF
>TRBJ2-7|.|TRBV7-9|.
TGTGCCAGCAGCTTAGCGGCGGGACGGACCTACGAGCAGTACTTC
CASSLAAGRTYEQYF
>TRBJ2-1|.|TRBV5-6|TRBD1
TGTGCCAGCAGCACCAGGACAGGGTTCCACAATGAGCAGTTCTTC
CASSTRTGFHNEQFF
>TRBJ1-4|.|TRBV2|.
TGTGCCAGCAGAGTATCAGGGTTTGAAAAACTGTTTTTT
CASRVSGFEKLFF
>TRBJ2-2|.|TRBV4-1|.
TGCGCCAGCAGCCAAGAGTTGACCGGGGAGCTGTTTTTT
CASSQELTGELFF
>TRBJ1-2|.|TRBV7-8|TRBD1
TGTGCCAGCAGCTACTCGACAGGGACCTACTATGGCTACACCTTC
CASSYSTGTYYGYTF
>TRBJ1-3|.|TRBV5-6|.
TGTGCCAGCAGCTTTGCTGGGCGCTCTGGAAACACCATATATTTT
CASSFAGRSGNTIYF